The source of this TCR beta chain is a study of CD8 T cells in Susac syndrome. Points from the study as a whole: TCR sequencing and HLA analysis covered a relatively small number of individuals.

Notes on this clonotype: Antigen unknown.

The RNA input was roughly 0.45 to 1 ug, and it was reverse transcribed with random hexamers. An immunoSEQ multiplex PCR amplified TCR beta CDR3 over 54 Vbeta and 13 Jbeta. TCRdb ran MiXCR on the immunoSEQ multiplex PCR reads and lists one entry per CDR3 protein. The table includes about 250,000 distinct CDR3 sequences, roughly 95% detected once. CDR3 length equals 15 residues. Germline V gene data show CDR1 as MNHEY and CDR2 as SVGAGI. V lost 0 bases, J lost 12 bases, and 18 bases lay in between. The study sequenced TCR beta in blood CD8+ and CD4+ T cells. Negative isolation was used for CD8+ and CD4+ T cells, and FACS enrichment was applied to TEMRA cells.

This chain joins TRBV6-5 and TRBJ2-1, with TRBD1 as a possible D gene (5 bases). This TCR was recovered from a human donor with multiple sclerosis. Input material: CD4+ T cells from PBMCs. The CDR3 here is CASSYSTDLLVGQFF. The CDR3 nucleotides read TGTGCCAGCAGTTACTCGACAGACCTCTTGGTAGGGCAGTTCTTC.